The 9 T cell receptor beta chains below all came from one sample that was sequenced in a study of blood T cell repertoires in COVID-19. Using immunoSEQ multiplex PCR, the repertoire was profiled, and TCRdb retains in-frame clones only, with some absent. Among over 55,000 clones, roughly 80% were seen once, and the ten largest hold roughly 15%. The sample taken for sequencing was peripheral blood. The receptor source for this set is a woman of 80 years or more with acute or convalescent COVID-19.

As for this clone: The junction differs from germline at one of its ends, possibly a read error. The genes are TRBV6-2 or TRBV6-3 and TRBJ2-7; 8 bases line up with TRBD2. The CDR3 loop spans 14 amino acids. Germline-derived CDR1 and CDR2 are MNHEY and SVGEGT. The CDR3, as DNA: TGTGCCGGCAGTTACACCGGGACTAGAAGCGAGCAGTACTTC. It codes for CAGSYTGTRSEQYF.

This clone has only a few counts. This rearrangement joins TRBV11-2 to TRBJ2-7; tentatively, D is TRBD2 (6 bases). CDR3 length: 15 residues. From germline, CDR1 is SGHAT and CDR2 FQNNGV. Trimming left V 1 base short and J 3 bases short, with 13 bases between. The CDR3, as DNA: TGTGCCAGCAGCTTAGGTCTAGCGAACTTCTACGAGCAGTACTTC. It codes for CASSLGLANFYEQYF.

V and J are TRBV3-1 (or the pseudogene TRBV3-2) and TRBJ1-2, with D unresolved. Looked up from germline, CDR1 is LGHDT and CDR2 is YNNKEL (reference sequence). V lost 4 bases and J lost 3, with 18 bases in between. There are 16 residues in the CDR3. The CDR3, as DNA: TGTGCCAGCAGCCCCATCCTCCCGGGGTTCCACTATGGCTACACCTTC. This sequence encodes CASSPILPGFHYGYTF.

The V and J genes are TRBV18 and TRBJ1-2, with 7 bases fitting TRBD1. J was trimmed by 0 bases and V by 2 bases; bases with no gene match: 3. The CDR3 covers 15 residues. Germline values: CDR1 KGHSH, CDR2 LQKENI. The CDR3 sequence is CASSPTGATNYGYTF. CDR3 DNA: TGTGCCAGCTCACCAACAGGGGCCACTAACTATGGCTACACCTTC.

DNA of the CDR3: TGTGCCAGCAGTTCACCCTTAGCGGGAGATGGGGCAGATACGCAGTATTTT. The encoded protein is CASSSPLAGDGADTQYF. This chain joins TRBV6-2 or TRBV6-3 and TRBJ2-3, with 9 bases matching TRBD2. The CDR3 covers 17 residues. The germline V gene encodes CDR1 MNHEY and CDR2 SVGEGT. The trim removed 4 bases at V and 4 bases at J, leaving 12 bases unmatched.

V usage is TRBV9 and J usage is TRBJ2-5; tentative D call: TRBD2 (5 bases). The CDR3 extends over 13 amino acids. In germline, CDR1 is SGDLS, CDR2 YYNGEE. The V end lost 0 bases, the J end lost 4 bases, and 7 bases lay between the germline ends. CDR3 in amino acids: CASSVGLAETQYF. Written as DNA, the CDR3 is TGTGCCAGCAGCGTAGGGCTAGCAGAGACCCAGTACTTC. The full variable domain, completed using reference TRBV9 and TRBJ2-5, is DSGVTQTPKHLITATGQRVTLRCSPRSGDLSVYWYQQSLDQGLQFLIQYYNGEERAKGNILERFSAQQFPDLHSELNLSSLELGDSALYFCASSVGLAETQYFGPGTRLLVL.

This clone appeared a single time. This sequence joins TRBV30 and TRBJ2-5; D is uncertain. Germline loops: CDR1 GTSNPN, CDR2 SVGIG (reference sequence). V was trimmed by 1 base and J by 4 bases, leaving 13 bases between them. This CDR3 has 14 residues. The CDR3 protein is CAWSGMSVTETQYF. In DNA, the CDR3 is TGTGCCTGGAGTGGGATGAGCGTGACAGAGACCCAGTACTTC.

V and J are TRBV9 and TRBJ2-7, with 11 bases that match TRBD2. The germline V gene has CDR1 SGDLS and CDR2 YYNGEE. The CDR3 is 14 residues long. Trimming took 0 bases from V and 5 from J; bases not matched to a gene: 1. CDR3 residues: CASSVELAGDEQYF. CDR3 coding DNA: TGTGCCAGCAGCGTAGAACTAGCGGGAGACGAGCAGTACTTC.

The rearrangement links TRBV11-2 to TRBJ2-5; the D gene is possibly TRBD1 (5 bases). The CDR3 has 15 residues. Germline V gene data show CDR1 as SGHAT and CDR2 as FQNNGV. The V end lost 4 bases, the J end lost 4 bases, and 16 bases lay between the germline ends. This CDR3 is CASSSPSGRGETQYF. CDR3 coding DNA: TGTGCCAGCAGCTCCCCCTCAGGGCGAGGAGAGACCCAGTACTTC.